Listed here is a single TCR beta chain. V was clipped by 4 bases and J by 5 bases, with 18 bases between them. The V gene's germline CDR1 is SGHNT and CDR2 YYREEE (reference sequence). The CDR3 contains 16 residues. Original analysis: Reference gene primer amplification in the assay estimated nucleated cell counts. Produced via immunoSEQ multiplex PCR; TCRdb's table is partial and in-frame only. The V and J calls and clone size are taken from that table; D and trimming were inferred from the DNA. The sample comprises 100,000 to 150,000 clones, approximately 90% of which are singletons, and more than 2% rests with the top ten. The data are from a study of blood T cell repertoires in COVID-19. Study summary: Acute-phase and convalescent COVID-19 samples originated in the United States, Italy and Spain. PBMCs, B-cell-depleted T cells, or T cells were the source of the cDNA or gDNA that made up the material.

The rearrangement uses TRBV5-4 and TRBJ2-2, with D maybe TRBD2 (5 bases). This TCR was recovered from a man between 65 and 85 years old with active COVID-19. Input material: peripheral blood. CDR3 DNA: TGTGCCAGCAGCCTCGGGATGGCAGCGGAGACCGGGGAGCTGTTTTTT. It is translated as CASSLGMAAETGELFF.